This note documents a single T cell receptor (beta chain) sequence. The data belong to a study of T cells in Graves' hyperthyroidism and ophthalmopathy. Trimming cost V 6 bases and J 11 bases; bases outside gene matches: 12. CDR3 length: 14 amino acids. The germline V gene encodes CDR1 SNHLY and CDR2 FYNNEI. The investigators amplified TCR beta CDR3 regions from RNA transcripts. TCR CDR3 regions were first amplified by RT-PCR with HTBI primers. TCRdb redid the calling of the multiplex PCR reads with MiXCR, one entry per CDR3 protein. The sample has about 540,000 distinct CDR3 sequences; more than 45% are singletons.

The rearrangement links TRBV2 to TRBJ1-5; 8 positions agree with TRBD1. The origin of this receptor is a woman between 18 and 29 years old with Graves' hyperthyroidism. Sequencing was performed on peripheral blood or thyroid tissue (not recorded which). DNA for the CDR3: TGTGCCAGCAGCTACAGGGGGGGTCGGGAGACCCAGCATTTT. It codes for CASSYRGGRETQHF.